This TCR beta chain was sequenced during a study of control samples from healthy donors and cancer patients. Assay: immunoSEQ multiplex PCR; the TCRdb copy retains only in-frame clones and omits some. The sample gives over 110,000 clones, more than 85% of which show up once; around 8.2% is in the top ten. This CDR3 contains 15 residues. Germline assignment: CDR1 SEHNR and CDR2 FQNEAQ (reference sequence). Trimming took 2 bases from V and 3 from J; bases not matched to a gene: 4. The sample comprised blood. This clonotype was obtained from a woman aged 30 to 39 in good health. The chain recombines TRBV7-9 with TRBJ2-7, with 10 bases that match TRBD2. The CDR3 nucleotides read TGTGCCAGCAGCTTACCGGCTAGCGGGAGCTACGAGCAGTACTTC. This encodes CASSLPASGSYEQYF.